These T cell receptor beta chains were read from a single sample in a study of blood T cell repertoires in COVID-19. Libraries were prepared by immunoSEQ multiplex PCR; TCRdb keeps only in-frame clonotypes and omits some of them. The table records a few hundred thousand clones, approximately 90% of them present only once. Sequenced material: PBMCs or T cells enriched from blood (not recorded which). Receptors were obtained from a human donor in a cohort exposed to, infected with or recovered from COVID-19 (not recorded which). The donor label of this sample is uncertain. CDR3s include the opening cysteine and the closing phenylalanine or tryptophan. The D gene is left open where the match is weak. Not all rows give a size; the values are once, few, many and, for expanded clones, a class.

j_call clone_size d_call v_call cdr3_aa cdr3_nt
TRBJ2-7 NA TRBD1 TRBV9 CASSDRRGLYEQYF TGTGCCAGCAGCGACCGCAGGGGGCTCTACGAGCAGTACTTC
TRBJ2-2 NA TRBD1 TRBV10-2 CASRASGTERAGELFF TGCGCCAGCAGGGCGTCTGGGACAGAGAGGGCCGGGGAGCTGTTTTTT
TRBJ2-3 NA NA TRBV4-3 CASSQELTDTQYF TGCGCCAGCAGCCAAGAACTTACAGATACGCAGTATTTT
TRBJ2-4 NA TRBD1 TRBV5-6 CASSLDRGAKNIQYF TGTGCCAGCAGCCTGGACAGGGGAGCCAAAAACATTCAGTACTTC
TRBJ2-3 NA TRBD2 TRBV19 CASSILAGGTDTQYF TGTGCCAGTAGTATCCTAGCGGGGGGCACAGATACGCAGTATTTT
TRBJ1-2 NA NA TRBV4-2 CASSQDQGQGGPYGYTF TGTGCCAGCAGCCAAGATCAGGGTCAGGGAGGCCCCTATGGCTACACCTTC
TRBJ2-1 NA TRBD1 TRBV7-3 CASSLGQVSYNEQFF TGTGCCAGCAGCCTCGGACAGGTTTCCTACAATGAGCAGTTCTTC
TRBJ2-1 NA NA TRBV9 CASSPQPGYNEQFF TGTGCCAGCAGCCCCCAACCGGGATACAATGAGCAGTTCTTC
TRBJ2-1 NA NA TRBV7-7 CASSLDGASYNEQFF TGTGCCAGCAGCTTAGATGGGGCGTCCTACAATGAGCAGTTCTTC
TRBJ2-5 NA TRBD2 TRBV12-5 CASGFGSGEGETQYF TGTGCTAGTGGTTTCGGGAGTGGGGAGGGAGAGACCCAGTACTTC
TRBJ2-5 NA TRBD2 TRBV6-5 CAARRGSQETQYF TGTGCCGCGAGGCGGGGGAGTCAAGAGACCCAGTACTTC
TRBJ1-6 NA NA TRBV7-9 CASSRKVVGAKDSPLHF TGTGCCAGCAGCCGTAAAGTCGTGGGGGCAAAAGATTCACCCCTCCACTTT
TRBJ2-1 NA TRBD2 TRBV4-2 CASSQDRQRGYEQFF TGTGCCAGCAGCCAAGATCGTCAGCGGGGGTATGAGCAGTTCTTC
TRBJ1-1 NA NA TRBV19 CASWAGEAFF TGTGCCAGTTGGGCCGGTGAAGCTTTCTTT
TRBJ1-3 NA NA TRBV30 CAWSQGFSGNTIYF TGTGCCTGGAGTCAGGGGTTTTCTGGAAACACCATATATTTT
TRBJ2-6 NA TRBD1 TRBV7-9 CASSPGQTLSGANVLTF TGTGCCAGCAGCCCGGGACAGACCCTCTCTGGGGCCAACGTCCTGACTTTC
TRBJ1-1 NA NA TRBV6-5 CASSGTTGWNTEAFF TGTGCCAGCAGCGGAACCACAGGGTGGAACACTGAAGCTTTCTTT
TRBJ2-1 once TRBD2 TRBV19 CASSMRGGVSDEQFF TGTGCCAGTAGTATGCGCGGGGGGGTTTCTGATGAGCAGTTCTTC
TRBJ1-1 many NA TRBV14 CASSHHGGTEAFF TGTGCCAGCAGCCATCACGGGGGCACTGAAGCTTTCTTT
TRBJ2-1 NA TRBD2 TRBV19 CASSTSGGAYSEQFF TGTGCCAGTAGTACCAGCGGGGGGGCCTACAGTGAGCAGTTCTTC
TRBJ2-3 NA NA TRBV5-8 CASSLSTGLPYF TGTGCCAGCAGCTTGAGTACAGGCCTTCCGTATTTT
TRBJ1-1 NA TRBD1 TRBV6-2/TRBV6-3 CASSFGQGISTEAFF TGTGCCAGCAGTTTTGGACAGGGAATTTCCACTGAAGCTTTCTTT
TRBJ1-2 NA TRBD1 TRBV5-1 CASSFGTGNYGYTF TGCGCCAGCAGCTTCGGGACAGGGAACTATGGCTACACCTTC
TRBJ1-2 NA NA TRBV7-2 CASSLRGSNGYTF TGTGCCAGCAGCTTAAGGGGCAGTAATGGCTACACCTTC
TRBJ2-2 NA TRBD2 TRBV9 CASSDRWLADTGELFF TGTGCCAGCAGCGACCGGTGGCTAGCGGACACCGGGGAGCTGTTTTTT
TRBJ1-6 once NA TRBV14 CASSPRGVYNSPLHF TGTGCCAGCAGCCCACGCGGGGTCTATAATTCACCCCTCCACTTT
TRBJ1-1 NA NA TRBV27 CASSPLRGRNTEAFF TGTGCCAGCAGTCCCCTCAGGGGACGTAACACTGAAGCTTTCTTT
TRBJ1-2 NA NA TRBV7-9 CASSPQHFRLNYGYTF TGTGCCAGCAGCCCACAACACTTCAGGTTGAACTATGGCTACACCTTC
TRBJ2-2 NA NA TRBV18 CASSPGGLSLGGELFF TGTGCCAGCTCACCGGGGGGACTTTCTCTCGGCGGGGAGCTGTTTTTT
TRBJ1-1 NA NA TRBV7-3 CASSLTHPLSNTEAFF TGTGCCAGCAGCCTCACTCACCCCTTATCTAACACTGAAGCTTTCTTT
TRBJ2-4 NA NA TRBV10-1 CASLMRQSSLLAKNIQYF TGCGCCAGCTTAATGCGCCAATCGTCCCTCTTAGCCAAAAACATTCAGTACTTC
TRBJ1-1 NA NA TRBV6-5 CASSPRQGGEAFF TGTGCCAGCAGTCCTCGTCAGGGCGGTGAAGCTTTCTTT
TRBJ1-2 NA TRBD1 TRBV27 CASRGGAGGIYTF TGTGCCAGCAGGGGCGGGGCAGGGGGCATCTACACCTTC
TRBJ2-3 NA NA TRBV7-3 CASSQPGQADTQYF TGTGCCAGCAGCCAGCCTGGACAAGCAGATACGCAGTATTTT
TRBJ2-7 once NA TRBV18 CASSPHKVRRSSYEQYF TGTGCCAGCTCACCACATAAAGTCCGAAGGAGCTCCTACGAGCAGTACTTC
TRBJ2-4 once NA TRBV3-1/TRBV3-2 CASSQEGGQGGKNIQYF TGTGCCAGCAGCCAAGAAGGAGGCCAGGGAGGCAAAAACATTCAGTACTTC
TRBJ1-3 NA NA TRBV4-3 CASSQDVAPGNTIYF TGCGCCAGCAGCCAAGATGTGGCCCCTGGAAACACCATATATTTT
TRBJ1-2 NA NA TRBV1 CTSSQGQGNYGYTF TGCACCAGCAGCCAAGGACAGGGGAACTATGGCTACACCTTC
TRBJ2-6 NA TRBD1 TRBV7-2 CASSLRQGPFSGANVLTF TGTGCCAGCAGCTTAAGACAGGGCCCGTTCTCTGGGGCCAACGTCCTGACTTTC
TRBJ1-1 NA NA TRBV18 CASFSVTEAFF TGTGCCAGCTTCTCAGTCACTGAAGCTTTCTTT
TRBJ2-3 NA NA TRBV4-1 CASSQLGARDTQYF TGCGCCAGCAGCCAATTGGGGGCAAGGGATACGCAGTATTTT
TRBJ2-7 NA NA TRBV30 CAWSVGRGNEQYF TGTGCCTGGAGTGTTGGCAGGGGCAACGAGCAGTACTTC
TRBJ2-7 NA NA TRBV2 CASSPPLTEYEQYF TGTGCCAGCAGCCCACCTTTGACAGAATACGAGCAGTACTTC
TRBJ1-2 NA NA TRBV4-1 CASSLGGAPGKLNYGYTF TGCGCCAGCAGCCTGGGAGGGGCGCCCGGAAAGCTTAACTATGGCTACACCTTC